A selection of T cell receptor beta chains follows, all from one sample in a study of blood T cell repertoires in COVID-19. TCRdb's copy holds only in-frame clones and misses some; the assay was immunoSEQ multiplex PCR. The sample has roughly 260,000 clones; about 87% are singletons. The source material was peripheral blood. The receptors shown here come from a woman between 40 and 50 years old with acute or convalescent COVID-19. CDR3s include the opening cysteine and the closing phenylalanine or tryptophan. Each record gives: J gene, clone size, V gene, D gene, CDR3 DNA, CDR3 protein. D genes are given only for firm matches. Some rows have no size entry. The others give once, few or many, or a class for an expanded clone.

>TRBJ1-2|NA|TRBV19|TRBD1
TGTGCCAGTAGTACTCAGGGGGCGTATGGCTACACCTTC
CASSTQGAYGYTF
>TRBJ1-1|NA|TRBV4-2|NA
TGTGCCAGCAGCCAAGATTGGGGCAGGGGCACTGAAGCTTTCTTT
CASSQDWGRGTEAFF
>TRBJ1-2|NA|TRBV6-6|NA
TGTGCCAGCAGTTACGAGTCGGGTTATTATGGCTACACCTTC
CASSYESGYYGYTF
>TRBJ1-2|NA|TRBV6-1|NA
TGTGCCAGCAGTGAATTGGTCCGGGGAGCTAACTATGGCTACACCTTC
CASSELVRGANYGYTF
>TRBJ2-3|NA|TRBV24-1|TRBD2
TGTGCCACCGGGACTAGCGGGGGGGCAGGGGATACGCAGTATTTT
CATGTSGGAGDTQYF
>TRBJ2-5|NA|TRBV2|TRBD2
TGTGCCAGCCTAGCGGGGACGCATCAAGAGACCCAGTACTTC
CASLAGTHQETQYF
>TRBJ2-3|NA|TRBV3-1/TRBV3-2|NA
TGTGCCAGCAGCCCCTTCGGGGGAGGCACAGATACGCAGTATTTT
CASSPFGGGTDTQYF
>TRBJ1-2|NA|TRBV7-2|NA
TGTGCCAGCAGCTTAAACAGGGATAATGGCTACACCTTC
CASSLNRDNGYTF
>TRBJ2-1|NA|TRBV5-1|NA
TGCGCCAGCAGCTTGGCCGGCAGGGGCACCTACAATGAGCAGTTCTTC
CASSLAGRGTYNEQFF
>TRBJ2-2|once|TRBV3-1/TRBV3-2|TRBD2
TGTGCCAGCAGCCCGGGACTAGACACCGGGGAGCTGTTTTTT
CASSPGLDTGELFF
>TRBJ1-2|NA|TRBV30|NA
TGTGCCTGGAGCCTCACGGCGGGTGGCTACACCTTC
CAWSLTAGGYTF
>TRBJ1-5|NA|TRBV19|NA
TGTGCCAGTAGTATTGGGAGTCAGCCCCAGCATTTT
CASSIGSQPQHF
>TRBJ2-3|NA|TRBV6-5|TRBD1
TGTGCCAGCAGCCGTATAAACAGGGGAGATACGCAGTATTTT
CASSRINRGDTQYF
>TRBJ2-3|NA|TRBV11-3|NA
TGTGCCAGCAGCTTAGCAGAATCAGATACGCAGTATTTT
CASSLAESDTQYF
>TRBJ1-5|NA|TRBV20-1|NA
TGCAGTGCTAGTAAGGGGAACAGCAATCAGCCCCAGCATTTT
CSASKGNSNQPQHF
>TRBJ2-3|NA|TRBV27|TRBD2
TGTGCCAGCAGGGGGGAGTTAGCGGGGGTAATGACAGATACGCAGTATTTT
CASRGELAGVMTDTQYF
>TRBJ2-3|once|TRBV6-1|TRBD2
TGTGCCAGCAGTGAAGCTCTATCGGGGGGAGTGCGAGATACGCAGTATTTT
CASSEALSGGVRDTQYF
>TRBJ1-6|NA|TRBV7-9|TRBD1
TGTGCCAGCAGCCCATCGACAGGGGCATATAATTCACCCCTCCACTTT
CASSPSTGAYNSPLHF
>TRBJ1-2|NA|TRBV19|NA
TGTGCCAGTAGTCGCCAGGCCGACTATGGCTACACCTTC
CASSRQADYGYTF
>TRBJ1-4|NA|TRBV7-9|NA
TGTGCCAGCAGCTTATCGGGTGGGGAAAAACTGTTTTTT
CASSLSGGEKLFF
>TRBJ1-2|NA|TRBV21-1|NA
TGTGCCAGCAGCATCTCACCGGGACATCAAATAAACGCCTATGGCTACACCTTC
CASSISPGHQINAYGYTF
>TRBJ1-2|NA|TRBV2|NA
TGTGCCAGCTCGAGGGGCAGGGGAGCAGACGGCTACACCTTC
CASSRGRGADGYTF